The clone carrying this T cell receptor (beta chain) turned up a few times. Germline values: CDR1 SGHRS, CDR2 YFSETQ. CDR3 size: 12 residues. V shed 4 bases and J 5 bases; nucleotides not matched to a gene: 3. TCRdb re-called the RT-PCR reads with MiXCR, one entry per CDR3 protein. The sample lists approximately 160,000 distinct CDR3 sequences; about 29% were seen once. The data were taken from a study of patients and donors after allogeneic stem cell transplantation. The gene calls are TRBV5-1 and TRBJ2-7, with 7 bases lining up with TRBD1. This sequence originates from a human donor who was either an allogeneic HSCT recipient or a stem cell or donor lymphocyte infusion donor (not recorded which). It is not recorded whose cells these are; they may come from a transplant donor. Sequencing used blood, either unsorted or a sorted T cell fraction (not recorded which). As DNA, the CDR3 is TGCGCCAGCAGCCGGGACAGCAACGAGCAGTACTTC. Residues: CASSRDSNEQYF.